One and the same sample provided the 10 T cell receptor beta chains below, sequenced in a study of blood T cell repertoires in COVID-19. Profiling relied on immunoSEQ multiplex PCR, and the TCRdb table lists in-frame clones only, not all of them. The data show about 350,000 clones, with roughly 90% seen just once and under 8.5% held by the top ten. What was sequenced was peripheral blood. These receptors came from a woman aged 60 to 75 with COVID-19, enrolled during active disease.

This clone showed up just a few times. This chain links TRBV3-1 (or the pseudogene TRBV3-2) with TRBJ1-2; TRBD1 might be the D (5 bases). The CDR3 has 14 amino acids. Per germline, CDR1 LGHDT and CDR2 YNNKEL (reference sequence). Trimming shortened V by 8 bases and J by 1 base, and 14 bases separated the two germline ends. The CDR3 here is CASSLGGYNYGYTF. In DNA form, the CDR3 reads TGTGCCAGCTCCTTGGGGGGGTATAACTATGGCTACACCTTC.

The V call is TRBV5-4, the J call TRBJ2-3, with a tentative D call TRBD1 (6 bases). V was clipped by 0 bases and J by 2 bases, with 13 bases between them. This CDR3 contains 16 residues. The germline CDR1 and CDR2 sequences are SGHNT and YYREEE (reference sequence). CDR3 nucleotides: TGTGCCAGCAGCTTGGCCGAAACAGGGACCACAGATACGCAGTATTTT. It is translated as CASSLAETGTTDTQYF.

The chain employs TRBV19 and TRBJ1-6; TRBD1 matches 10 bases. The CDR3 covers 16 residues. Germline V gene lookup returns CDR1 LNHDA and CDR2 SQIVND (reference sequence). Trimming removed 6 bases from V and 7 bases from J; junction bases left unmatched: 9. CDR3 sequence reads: CASRGPDRGSNSPLHF. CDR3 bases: TGTGCCAGTAGAGGCCCGGACAGGGGGTCGAATTCACCCCTCCACTTT.

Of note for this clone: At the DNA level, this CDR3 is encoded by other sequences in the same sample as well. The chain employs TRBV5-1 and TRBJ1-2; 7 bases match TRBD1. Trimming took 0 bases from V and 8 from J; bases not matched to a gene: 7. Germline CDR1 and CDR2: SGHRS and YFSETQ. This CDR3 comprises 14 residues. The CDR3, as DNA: TGCGCCAGCAGCTTGGGACAGGGTGAGGGCGGCTACACCTTC. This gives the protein CASSLGQGEGGYTF.

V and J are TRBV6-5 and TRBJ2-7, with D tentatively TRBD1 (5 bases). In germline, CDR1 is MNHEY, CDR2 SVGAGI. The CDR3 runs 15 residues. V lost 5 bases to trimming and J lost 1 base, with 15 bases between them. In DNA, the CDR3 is TGTGCCAGCAGTAAGACCAGACAGTCATCCTACGAGCAGTACTTC. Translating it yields CASSKTRQSSYEQYF.

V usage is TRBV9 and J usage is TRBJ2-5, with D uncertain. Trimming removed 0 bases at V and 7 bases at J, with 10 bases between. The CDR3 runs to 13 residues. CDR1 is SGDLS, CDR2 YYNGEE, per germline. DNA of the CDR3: TGTGCCAGCAGCGTAGAGTTCGAGGCGACCCAGTACTTC. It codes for CASSVEFEATQYF. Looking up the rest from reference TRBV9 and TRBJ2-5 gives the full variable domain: DSGVTQTPKHLITATGQRVTLRCSPRSGDLSVYWYQQSLDQGLQFLIQYYNGEERAKGNILERFSAQQFPDLHSELNLSSLELGDSALYFCASSVEFEATQYFGPGTRLLVL.

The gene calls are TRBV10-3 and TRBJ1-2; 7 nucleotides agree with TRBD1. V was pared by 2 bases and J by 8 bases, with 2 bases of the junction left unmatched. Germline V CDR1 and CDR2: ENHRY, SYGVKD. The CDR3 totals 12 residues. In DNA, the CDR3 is TGTGCCATCAGTGAGAGGGGGCCGGGCTACACCTTC. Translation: CAISERGPGYTF.

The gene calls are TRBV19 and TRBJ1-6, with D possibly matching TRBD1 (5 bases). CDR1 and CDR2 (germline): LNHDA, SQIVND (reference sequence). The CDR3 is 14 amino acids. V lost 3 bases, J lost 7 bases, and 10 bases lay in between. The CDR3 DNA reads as TGTGCCAGTAGTATGGTTCCAGGGAATTCACCCCTCCACTTT. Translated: CASSMVPGNSPLHF. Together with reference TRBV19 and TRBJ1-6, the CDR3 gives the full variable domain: DGGITQSPKYLFRKEGQNVTLSCEQNLNHDAMYWYRQDPGQGLRLIYYSQIVNDFQKGDIAEGYSVSREKKESFPLTVTSAQKNPTAFYLCASSMVPGNSPLHFGNGTRLTVT.

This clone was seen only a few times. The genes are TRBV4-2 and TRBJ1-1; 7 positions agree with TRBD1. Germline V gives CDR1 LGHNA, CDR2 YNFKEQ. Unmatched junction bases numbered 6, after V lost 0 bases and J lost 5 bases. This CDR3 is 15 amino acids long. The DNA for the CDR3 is TGTGCCAGCAGCCAAGAGAGAGACAGGGCGACTGAAGCTTTCTTT. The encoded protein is CASSQERDRATEAFF.

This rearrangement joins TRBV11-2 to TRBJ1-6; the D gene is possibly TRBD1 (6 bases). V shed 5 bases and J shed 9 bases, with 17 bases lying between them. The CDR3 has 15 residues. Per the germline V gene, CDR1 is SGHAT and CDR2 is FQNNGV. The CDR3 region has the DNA TGTGCCAGCAGCACCCGTGGGGGGGCGGTTTCACCCCTCCACTTT. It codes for CASSTRGGAVSPLHF. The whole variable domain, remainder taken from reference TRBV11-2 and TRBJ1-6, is EAGVAQSPRYKIIEKRQSVAFWCNPISGHATLYWYQQILGQGPKLLIQFQNNGVVDDSQLPKDRFSAERLKGVDSTLKIQPAKLEDSAVYLCASSTRGGAVSPLHFGNGTRLTVT.